The clone carrying this T cell receptor (beta chain) was seen more than once but under ten times. The antigen is not known. TCRdb analysed the RT-PCR reads with MiXCR anew, one entry per CDR3 protein. The data hold around 650,000 distinct CDR3 sequences, with 15% to 18% observed a single time. The sample belongs to a study of response to subunit inactivated influenza vaccine. Whole-study findings and limits: Few new T cells, the authors suggested, are recruited by each seasonal influenza vaccination.

Unmatched junction bases numbered 19, after V lost 1 base and J lost 9 bases. CDR1 and CDR2 (germline): LGHNA, YSLEER. CDR3 length equals 19 residues. The TCR originated in a man aged 50 to 59 who received an inactivated influenza vaccine. This material consisted of PBMCs from blood, taken roughly 13 days after vaccination. The rearrangement joins TRBV4-3 to TRBJ2-1, with 9 bases that match TRBD2. CDR3 in amino acids: CASSQAASSGTLGRSEQFF. The CDR3 bases are TGCGCCAGCAGCCAAGCGGCGTCTAGCGGGACCCTGGGTAGAAGTGAGCAGTTCTTC.